Presented here are 8 T cell receptor beta chains from one specimen sequenced in a study of T cells in Graves' hyperthyroidism and ophthalmopathy. Amplification targeted TCR beta CDR3 regions from RNA transcripts. When the TCR CDR3 underwent first-round RT-PCR, the HTBI primer set was used. TCRdb used MiXCR to reprocess the multiplex PCR reads, holding one entry per CDR3 protein. The repertoire holds under 650,000 distinct CDR3 sequences, with 15% to 20% as singletons. The sequenced sample was blood. Source of these receptors: a woman under 40 with Graves' hyperthyroidism.

Comment on this clonotype: A clone one base away is much larger, so this may be a read error. The V and J genes are TRBV28 and TRBJ2-5; D is possibly TRBD1 (5 bases). The CDR3 runs 13 residues. Per germline, CDR1 MDHEN and CDR2 SYDVKM. The chain's CDR3 is CVSSRTHQETQYF. The DNA of the CDR3 is TGTGTCAGCAGTCGGACACACCAAGAGACCCAGTACTTC. Complete variable domain (other parts from reference TRBV28 and TRBJ2-5): DVKVTQSSRYLVKRTGEKVFLECVQDMDHENMFWYRQDPGLGLRLIYFSYDVKMKEKGDIPEGYSVSREKKERFSLILESASTNQTSMYLCVSSRTHQETQYFGPGTRLLVL.

This clonotype was seen more than once but under ten times. This sequence joins TRBV15 and TRBJ2-1; 8 bases are a match to TRBD2. With V trimmed by 2 bases and J by 10 bases, 10 bases remained unmatched. CDR3 size: 15 residues. CDR1 and CDR2 from the germline V gene are LNHNV and YYDKDF (reference sequence). The DNA of the CDR3 is TGTGCCACCAGCAGACGACGGGAGGGCGGGGGGGAGCAGTTCTTC. Translating gives CATSRRREGGGEQFF.

This clonotype showed up just a few times. The chain couples TRBV19 to TRBJ2-1, with TRBD2 matching over 10 bases. The CDR3 has 15 amino acids. Germline values: CDR1 LNHDA, CDR2 SQIVND (reference sequence). Losses at the gene ends were 4 bases for V and 5 bases for J; bases not matched to a gene: 5. In DNA form, the CDR3 reads TGTGCCAGTAGTAGAGTAGCGGGGGGACACAATGAGCAGTTCTTC. Translation gives CASSRVAGGHNEQFF.

In this sample, this clonotype turned up many times. The chain employs TRBV7-3 and TRBJ2-3; the D gene is possibly TRBD1 (5 bases). Deletions cut 3 bases from V and 3 bases from J, with 19 bases between. The CDR3 length is 17 residues. In germline, CDR1 is SGHTA, CDR2 FQGTGA. Here the CDR3 DNA reads TGTGCCAGCAGCTTGAGGCCACGCAGTGCAGGGACAGATACGCAGTATTTT. Translated, it gives CASSLRPRSAGTDTQYF. The full variable domain, completed using reference TRBV7-3 and TRBJ2-3, is GAGVSQTPSNKVTEKGKYVELRCDPISGHTALYWYRQSLGQGPEFLIYFQGTGAADDSGLPNDRFFAVRPEGSVSTLKIQRTERGDSAVYLCASSLRPRSAGTDTQYFGPGTRLTVL.

This clonotype was counted a single time. The V gene is TRBV7-2, the J gene TRBJ2-4; tentative D call: TRBD2 (5 bases). CDR1 and CDR2 (germline): SGHTA, FQGNSA. The CDR3 is made up of 16 amino acids. Trimming left V 2 bases short and J 0 bases short, with 11 bases between. CDR3 protein: CASSLWVGRAKNIQYF. The CDR3 DNA reads as TGTGCCAGCAGCTTATGGGTTGGGAGAGCCAAAAACATTCAGTACTTC.

The genes are TRBV6-4 and TRBJ2-3; a weak D match, TRBD2 (6 bases). This CDR3 region has 14 residues. Trimming took off 8 bases at V and 0 bases at J, with 12 bases between the two ends. Germline V gives CDR1 MRHNA, CDR2 SNTAGT. CDR3 bases: TGTGCCAGCGGTAGGCGGGATAGCACAGATACGCAGTATTTT. Amino acid sequence: CASGRRDSTDTQYF.

V is TRBV3-1 and J is TRBJ2-2; no clear D. The V gene's germline CDR1 is LGHDT and CDR2 YNNKEL (reference sequence). With 2 bases removed from V and 6 bases from J, the gap between germline ends came to 19 bases. This CDR3 is built from 17 residues. CDR3 DNA: TGTGCCAGCAGCCAAAGTCGGGCAGGCTGGAGCGCCGGGGAGCTGTTTTTT. Encoded protein: CASSQSRAGWSAGELFF.

This clonotype was detected only a few times. The V gene is TRBV9, the J gene TRBJ2-1; 12 positions match TRBD2. V trimming: 3 bases; J trimming: 8 bases; junction bases outside the gene matches: 6. Germline V gene data show CDR1 as SGDLS and CDR2 as YYNGEE. This CDR3 is 15 amino acids long. The CDR3 coding sequence is TGTGCCAGCAGCGCTAGCGGGAGGGAGGGCGATGAGCAGTTCTTC. The encoded protein is CASSASGREGDEQFF.